The 2 T cell receptor beta chains reported below all come from one sample, sequenced in a study of shared T cell receptors in the human thymus. TCRdb keeps only in-frame clones here, not all; method: immunoSEQ multiplex PCR. The table lists just under 550,000 clones, about 80% of them singletons. This sample also belongs to another study, concerning human thymus T cells.

The sequencing input was thymocytes. The receptor set was obtained from a boy younger than two with a congenital heart defect.

This sequence joins TRBV5-1 and TRBJ2-3, with a possible D match to TRBD1 (5 bases). The germline CDR1 and CDR2 sequences are SGHRS and YFSETQ. V gave up 1 base and J gave up 1 base, with 13 bases separating them. The CDR3 is made up of 16 amino acids. The CDR3 bases are TGCGCCAGCAGCTTGTCCCGCAGGGAACGCACAGATACGCAGTATTTT. Protein product: CASSLSRRERTDTQYF.

The chain employs TRBV28 and TRBJ1-5; D might be TRBD1 (6 bases). Trimming took off 1 base at V and 5 bases at J, with 27 bases between the two ends. CDR3 size: 20 residues. Germline loops: CDR1 MDHEN, CDR2 SYDVKM. CDR3 loop: CASSLFQPIFRGFRDQPQHF. CDR3 DNA sequence: TGTGCCAGCAGTTTATTCCAACCAATTTTCAGGGGATTTAGGGATCAGCCCCAGCATTTT. The whole variable domain, filled in from reference TRBV28 and TRBJ1-5, reads DVKVTQSSRYLVKRTGEKVFLECVQDMDHENMFWYRQDPGLGLRLIYFSYDVKMKEKGDIPEGYSVSREKKERFSLILESASTNQTSMYLCASSLFQPIFRGFRDQPQHFGDGTRLSIL.